These 2 T cell receptor beta chains were all obtained from the same sample, sequenced in a study of control samples from healthy donors and cancer patients. Method: immunoSEQ multiplex PCR; TCRdb's copy keeps in-frame clones and lacks some. This sample has tens of thousands of clones, with about 87% found just once. The source material was blood. These receptors originate from a woman aged 65 to 85 in good health.

CDR3 protein: CASSVRGFRETQYF. The CDR3 coding sequence is TGTGCCAGCAGCGTGCGGGGGTTTAGGGAGACCCAGTACTTC. This chain connects TRBV5-6 to TRBJ2-5, with 7 bases that match TRBD2. The V gene end was trimmed by 4 bases and the J gene end by 5 bases; junction bases not matched to a gene: 8. This CDR3 is 14 amino acids long. Germline values: CDR1 SGHDT, CDR2 YYEEEE.

The gene calls are TRBV29-1 and TRBJ2-3; 10 bases line up with TRBD2. CDR1 SQVTM and CDR2 ANQGSEA come from the germline V gene. V was clipped by 6 bases and J by 7 bases; unmatched bases: 16. CDR3 length: 16 amino acids. The CDR3 spells CSVKARPSGSGNTQYF. In nucleotides, the CDR3 is TGCAGCGTCAAGGCCAGGCCTAGCGGGAGTGGAAATACGCAGTATTTT.